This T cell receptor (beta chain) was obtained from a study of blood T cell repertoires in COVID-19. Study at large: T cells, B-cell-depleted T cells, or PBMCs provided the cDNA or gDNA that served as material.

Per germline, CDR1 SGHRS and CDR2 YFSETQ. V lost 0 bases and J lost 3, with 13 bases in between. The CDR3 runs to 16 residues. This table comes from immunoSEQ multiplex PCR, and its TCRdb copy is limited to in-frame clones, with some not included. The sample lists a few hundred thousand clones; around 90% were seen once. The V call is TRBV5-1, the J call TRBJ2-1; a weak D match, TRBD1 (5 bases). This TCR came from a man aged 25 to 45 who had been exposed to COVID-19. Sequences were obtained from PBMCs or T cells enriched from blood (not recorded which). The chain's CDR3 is CASSLGGHSYYNEQFF. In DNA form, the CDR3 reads TGCGCCAGCAGCTTGGGGGGCCACAGTTACTACAATGAGCAGTTCTTC. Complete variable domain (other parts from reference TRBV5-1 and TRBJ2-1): KAGVTQTPRYLIKTRGQQVTLSCSPISGHRSVSWYQQTPGQGLQFLFEYFSETQRNKGNFPGRFSGRQFSNSRSEMNVSTLELGDSALYLCASSLGGHSYYNEQFFGPGTRLTVL.